A selection of T cell receptor beta chains follows, all from one sample in a study of blood T cell repertoires in COVID-19. Generated by immunoSEQ multiplex PCR, the TCRdb table keeps only in-frame clones and is missing some. In the table there are approximately 100,000 clones, roughly nine tenths of which are singletons. The sample comprised peripheral blood. These receptors all stem from an older woman with acute or convalescent COVID-19. Each CDR3 is given with its conserved first and last residue. D genes are given only for firm matches. Only part of the rows carry a size: once, few, many, or a class if the clone is expanded.

size: once
D: .
J: TRBJ1-2
V: TRBV28
DNA: TGTGCCAGCAGTTTACAGGTTTCTAACTATGGCTACACCTTC
CDR3: CASSLQVSNYGYTF

size: .
D: TRBD1
J: TRBJ2-7
V: TRBV6-5
DNA: TGTGCCAGCAGGGACAGGGGGCAATACGAGCAGTACTTC
CDR3: CASRDRGQYEQYF

size: .
D: .
J: TRBJ2-2
V: TRBV10-1
DNA: TGCGCCAGCAGTGAGATCGAGACCGGGGAGCTGTTTTTT
CDR3: CASSEIETGELFF

size: .
D: TRBD2
J: TRBJ2-2
V: TRBV19
DNA: TGTGCCAGTAACAAAGCGGGAGGGCCCACCGGGGAGCTGTTTTTT
CDR3: CASNKAGGPTGELFF

size: once
D: .
J: TRBJ2-3
V: TRBV9
DNA: TGTGCCAGCAGCGTAGAATCTTCGGGGAGTTACCCCACAGATACGCAGTATTTT
CDR3: CASSVESSGSYPTDTQYF

size: once
D: TRBD2
J: TRBJ2-2
V: TRBV5-4
DNA: TGTGCCAGCAGCTTGAACGGCGGGAGCGAAACCGGGGAGCTGTTTTTT
CDR3: CASSLNGGSETGELFF

size: .
D: TRBD1
J: TRBJ1-6
V: TRBV28
DNA: TGTGCCAGCAGTTCCCCCCTGGGACAGTATAATTCACCCCTCCACTTT
CDR3: CASSSPLGQYNSPLHF

size: .
D: TRBD1
J: TRBJ1-4
V: TRBV10-3
DNA: TGTGCCATCAGCCCTAAGGGGACAGGAAATGAAAAACTGTTTTTT
CDR3: CAISPKGTGNEKLFF

size: .
D: TRBD2
J: TRBJ2-5
V: TRBV7-6
DNA: TGTGCCAGCAGCTCCCCGGCGGGAGTTGGAGAGACCCAGTACTTC
CDR3: CASSSPAGVGETQYF

size: .
D: TRBD1
J: TRBJ1-2
V: TRBV7-9
DNA: TGTGCCAGCAGCGACAGACAGGGCTATGGCTACACCTTC
CDR3: CASSDRQGYGYTF

size: .
D: TRBD1
J: TRBJ2-1
V: TRBV5-1
DNA: TGCGCCAGCAGCTTCCGGGACAGGGGCAATGAGCAGTTCTTC
CDR3: CASSFRDRGNEQFF

size: .
D: .
J: TRBJ1-4
V: TRBV5-1
DNA: TGCGCCAGCAGTTGGATGGAGGCAACTAATGAAAAACTGTTTTTT
CDR3: CASSWMEATNEKLFF

size: .
D: .
J: TRBJ2-1
V: TRBV11-2
DNA: TGTGCCAGCAGCTCCTTCAACCCGACAGGGAGGACGTTCTTC
CDR3: CASSSFNPTGRTFF

size: .
D: TRBD2
J: TRBJ2-1
V: TRBV24-1
DNA: TGTGCCACCAGTGATTCCGGGACTAGCGGGAGGGTAAACAATGAGCAGTTCTTC
CDR3: CATSDSGTSGRVNNEQFF

size: .
D: .
J: TRBJ1-1
V: TRBV16
DNA: TGTGCCAGCAGCCAATTGTTCAGGGAAGGAGAAGCTTTCTTT
CDR3: CASSQLFREGEAFF